Below, 9 T cell receptor beta chains from the same sample are listed, as sequenced in a study of human T cells and chemical hapten exposure. Unfractionated whole blood yielded the extracted total RNA. The library tagged each cDNA molecule with unique molecular identifiers. A single record per CDR3 protein comes from TCRdb applying MiXCR to the reads. The sample includes more than 100,000 distinct CDR3 sequences, over 7% of them seen just once. The specimen sequenced was whole blood. These receptors were collected from a human donor in good health. Some clones in this sample may be carry-over from other donors' samples.

This clonotype was picked up a small number of times. The chain couples TRBV4-3 to TRBJ1-1; 8 bases fit TRBD1. Germline CDR1 is LGHNA and CDR2 is YSLEER. The V segment lost 3 bases and the J segment 6 bases; nucleotides outside the gene matches: 9. The CDR3 is 15 amino acids. The CDR3 spells CASSHDGQGNSEAFF. Written as DNA, the CDR3 is TGCGCCAGCAGCCACGATGGACAGGGAAACTCTGAAGCTTTCTTT.

This clonotype was seen ten or more times. The V call is TRBV20-1, the J call TRBJ1-4; 10 bases match TRBD1. Germline CDR1 is DFQATT and CDR2 is SNEGSKA (reference sequence). The CDR3 totals 17 residues. The ends lost 5 bases at V and 3 bases at J; junction bases unmatched: 12. The CDR3 DNA is TGCAGTGCTGCCCCCGGGACAGGGGTTGGGTCTAATGAAAAACTGTTTTTT. Its protein is CSAAPGTGVGSNEKLFF.

The table lists this clonotype with a few counts. The chain uses TRBV7-9 and TRBJ2-7; D possibly corresponds to TRBD2 (6 bases). V lost 4 bases, J lost 4 bases, and 20 bases lay in between. Germline lookup yields CDR1 SEHNR and CDR2 FQNEAQ (reference sequence). This CDR3 has 16 residues. CDR3 region: CASSSPVGLLAYEQYF. The CDR3 nucleotides are TGTGCCAGCAGCTCACCTGTGGGACTGCTTGCATACGAGCAGTACTTC.

The chain carries TRBV27 and TRBJ2-1; 10 nucleotides agree with TRBD1. The CDR3 loop spans 19 amino acids. Germline V gene lookup returns CDR1 MNHEY and CDR2 SMNVEV (reference sequence). V gave up 4 bases and J gave up 7 bases; unmatched junction bases: 19. CDR3 protein: CASSSGTGDLIDVSNEQFF. The CDR3 DNA reads as TGTGCCAGCAGTTCCGGGACAGGGGACTTAATAGACGTTTCGAATGAGCAGTTCTTC.

This clonotype was detected a few times. The chain couples TRBV20-1 to TRBJ2-1, with no clear D. The CDR3 is 14 residues long. CDR1 is DFQATT and CDR2 is SNEGSKA in the germline V gene (reference sequence). Deletions cut 0 bases from V and 3 bases from J, with 9 bases between. The CDR3 region has the DNA TGCAGTGCTAGAGATGAAGGGAACTACAATGAGCAGTTCTTC. Encoded protein: CSARDEGNYNEQFF.

There are many counts of this clonotype. CDR3 DNA: TGTGCCAGCAGTGTAGCCTCTTACACCGGGGAGCTGTTTTTT. Its translation is CASSVASYTGELFF. The genes are TRBV6-1 and TRBJ2-2; D not resolved. Germline lookup yields CDR1 MNHNS and CDR2 SASEGT. The CDR3 is made up of 14 amino acids. Trimming took off 4 bases at V and 3 bases at J, with 9 bases between the two ends.

This clonotype showed up many times. The V gene is TRBV6-5, the J gene TRBJ2-1; TRBD1 agrees at 7 bases. V was pared by 0 bases and J by 9 bases, with 5 bases of the junction left unmatched. The CDR3 sequence is 14 residues long. Germline loops: CDR1 MNHEY, CDR2 SVGAGI. The CDR3 reads CASSYSGTVGEQFF. CDR3 DNA sequence: TGTGCCAGCAGTTACTCCGGGACAGTGGGTGAGCAGTTCTTC.

This chain links TRBV20-1 with TRBJ2-5, with 11 bases matching TRBD2. CDR3 size: 16 residues. Trimming cost V 4 bases and J 3 bases; bases outside gene matches: 10. In germline, CDR1 is DFQATT, CDR2 SNEGSKA (reference sequence). The CDR3 spells CSANSQGLAVKETQYF. CDR3 sequence (DNA): TGCAGTGCTAATAGCCAGGGACTAGCGGTTAAAGAGACCCAGTACTTC.

This sequence joins TRBV6-2 or TRBV6-3 and TRBJ2-7; 12 bases map to TRBD1. The CDR3 runs to 15 residues. The V gene end was trimmed by 6 bases and the J gene end by 3 bases; junction bases not matched to a gene: 6. Germline loops: CDR1 MNHEY, CDR2 SVGEGT. Written as DNA, the CDR3 is TGTGCCAGCAGGCCCGGGACAGGGGGCCTCTACGAGCAGTACTTC. Translating gives CASRPGTGGLYEQYF.